Presented here are 10 T cell receptor beta chains from one specimen sequenced in a study of T cell repertoires in cytomegalovirus infection. Each CDR3 protein is one row after TCRdb ran MiXCR on the reads. The sample lists about 490,000 distinct CDR3 sequences, 10% to 12% occurring once. The sequencing sample was made of PBMCs. The receptors stem from a human donor in good health (CMV status not recorded). Some clones in this sample may be carry-over from other donors' samples.

In its sample, this clonotype was seen many times. The CDR3: CSARVLAGPSYEQYF. The DNA of the CDR3 is TGCAGTGCTAGAGTCCTAGCGGGACCCTCCTACGAGCAGTACTTC. V and J are TRBV20-1 and TRBJ2-7, with 9 bases matching TRBD2. The germline V gene has CDR1 DFQATT and CDR2 SNEGSKA (reference sequence). The CDR3 runs to 15 residues. V was clipped by 1 base and J by 0 bases; unmatched bases: 4.

This clonotype was seen at least ten times. The genes are TRBV7-3 and TRBJ1-5; D ambiguous. Germline CDR1 SGHTA, CDR2 FQGTGA. This CDR3 comprises 13 residues. V lost 0 bases and J 9 bases, leaving 9 bases between the germline ends. CDR3 sequence (DNA): TGTGCCAGCAGCTTAACGACGGGAGGGCCCCAGCATTTT. Translated, it gives CASSLTTGGPQHF.

This clonotype has ten or more counts. The genes are TRBV7-9 and TRBJ2-3; D is perhaps TRBD2 (5 bases). Germline CDR1 is SEHNR and CDR2 is FQNEAQ (reference sequence). The CDR3 spans 16 residues. The V end lost 6 bases, the J end lost 0 bases, and 16 bases lay between the germline ends. The CDR3 DNA reads TGTGCCAGCAGTTCTGGACTGTCATCTAGCACAGATACGCAGTATTTT. This gives the protein CASSSGLSSSTDTQYF. Full variable domain (remainder filled in from reference TRBV7-9 and TRBJ2-3): DTGVSQNPRHKITKRGQNVTFRCDPISEHNRLYWYRQTLGQGPEFLTYFQNEAQLEKSRLLSDRFSAERPKGSFSTLEIQRTEQGDSAMYLCASSSGLSSSTDTQYFGPGTRLTVL.

V usage is TRBV20-1 and J usage is TRBJ2-1; 11 nucleotides agree with TRBD2. The V segment lost 0 bases and the J segment 5 bases; nucleotides outside the gene matches: 3. The length of the CDR3 is 15 residues. Germline CDR1 DFQATT, CDR2 SNEGSKA (reference sequence). CDR3 sequence (DNA): TGCAGTGCTAGAGACCTGACTAGCGGGGACAATGAGCAGTTCTTC. It yields the protein CSARDLTSGDNEQFF.

This clonotype was detected many times. The genes are TRBV4-1 and TRBJ1-2; TRBD1 might be the D (6 bases). Germline V gene data show CDR1 as MGHRA and CDR2 as YSYEKL. V lost 2 bases and J lost 8, with 15 bases in between. The CDR3 length is 14 residues. CDR3 residues: CASSQPRNREGYTF. The CDR3 region has the DNA TGCGCCAGCAGCCAACCAAGGAACAGGGAAGGCTACACCTTC.

Ten or more counts support this clonotype. This chain connects TRBV14 to TRBJ1-2; D unresolved. The CDR3 runs 15 residues. V was shortened by 0 bases and J by 8 bases, with 16 bases between the two germline ends. CDR1 SGHDN and CDR2 FVKESK come from the germline V gene. This CDR3 is CASSQEARGGEGYTF. For the CDR3, the DNA is TGTGCCAGCAGCCAAGAGGCACGGGGAGGAGAAGGCTACACCTTC.

In its sample, this clonotype was seen many times. The chain recombines TRBV7-9 with TRBJ2-3; 12 nucleotides align to TRBD2. The CDR3 runs to 14 residues. The V gene end was trimmed by 3 bases and the J gene end by 6 bases; junction bases not matched to a gene: 1. CDR1 is SEHNR, CDR2 FQNEAQ, per germline (reference sequence). The CDR3 loop reads CASSFGLAGDTQYF. In DNA, the CDR3 is TGTGCCAGCAGCTTCGGACTAGCGGGGGATACGCAGTATTTT.

This clonotype was counted many times. The rearrangement joins TRBV27 to TRBJ1-2; weak D call: TRBD1 (6 bases). V lost 5 bases to trimming and J lost 8 bases, with 12 bases between them. Germline V lookup: CDR1 MNHEY, CDR2 SMNVEV (reference sequence). The CDR3 extends over 12 amino acids. The CDR3 reads CASSAAGEGYTF. Here the CDR3 DNA reads TGTGCCAGCAGTGCCGCAGGGGAAGGCTACACCTTC.

This clonotype was picked up many times. The CDR3: CASSLTASNTEAFF. The CDR3 DNA is TGTGCCAGCAGCTTGACAGCTAGTAACACTGAAGCTTTCTTT. The chain carries TRBV7-3 and TRBJ1-1, with D perhaps matching TRBD1 (5 bases). The CDR3 runs 14 residues. Germline loops: CDR1 SGHTA, CDR2 FQGTGA. V lost 3 bases to trimming and J lost 2 bases, with 10 bases between them.

There are many counts of this clonotype. V is TRBV11-1 and J is TRBJ1-1; D may be TRBD1 (6 bases). The CDR3 runs 14 residues. Trimming left V 2 bases short and J 7 bases short, with 14 bases between. From germline, CDR1 is SGHAT and CDR2 FQDESV (reference sequence). The CDR3 region has the DNA TGTGCCAGCAGCTTAATGGAGGGGGGTGTTGAAGCTTTCTTT. Protein sequence: CASSLMEGGVEAFF.